This T cell receptor beta chain was found in a study of T cell responses to AZD1222 COVID-19 vaccine. About this clone: Its cognate antigen is unknown.

Study findings and constraints: Spike-wide coverage was observed for vaccine-associated CD4 TCRs, with dominant responses at 160-218 and 743-854. At baseline, just six or seven AZD1222 recipients tested seropositive.

TCRdb's copy holds only in-frame clones and misses some; the assay was immunoSEQ multiplex PCR. The repertoire holds around 130,000 clones, with 94% as singletons. With 11 bases clipped from V and 7 bases from J, the junction kept 6 bases outside the gene matches. Germline V gene sequence: CDR1 SEHNR, CDR2 FQNEAQ (reference sequence). The CDR3 spans 12 residues. This TCR derives from an adult in good health. The sample consisted of peripheral blood, taken on day 0 of AZD1222 vaccination. This rearrangement joins TRBV7-9 to TRBJ2-1; 9 bases agree with TRBD2. CDR3 residues: CAGTSYRNEQFF. CDR3 nucleotides: TGTGCCGGGACTAGCTACCGAAATGAGCAGTTCTTC.